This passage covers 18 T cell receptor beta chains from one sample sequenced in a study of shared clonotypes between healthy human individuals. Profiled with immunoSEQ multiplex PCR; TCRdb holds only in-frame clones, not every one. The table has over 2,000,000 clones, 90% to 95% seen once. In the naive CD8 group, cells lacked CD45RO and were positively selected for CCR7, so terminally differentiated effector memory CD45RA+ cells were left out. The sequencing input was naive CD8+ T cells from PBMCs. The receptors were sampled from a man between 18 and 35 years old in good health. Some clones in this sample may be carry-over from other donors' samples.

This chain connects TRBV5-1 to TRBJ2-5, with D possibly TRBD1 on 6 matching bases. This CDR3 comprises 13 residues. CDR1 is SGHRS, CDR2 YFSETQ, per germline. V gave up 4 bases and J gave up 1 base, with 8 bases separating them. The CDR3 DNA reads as TGCGCCAGCAGCCCGGACAGCCAAGAGACCCAGTACTTC. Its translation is CASSPDSQETQYF.

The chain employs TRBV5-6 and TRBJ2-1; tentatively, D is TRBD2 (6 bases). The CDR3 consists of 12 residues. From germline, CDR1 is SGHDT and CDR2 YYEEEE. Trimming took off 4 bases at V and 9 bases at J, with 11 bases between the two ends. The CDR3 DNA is TGTGCCAGCAGCGAGGAGGGCCTTGAGCAGTTCTTC. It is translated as CASSEEGLEQFF.

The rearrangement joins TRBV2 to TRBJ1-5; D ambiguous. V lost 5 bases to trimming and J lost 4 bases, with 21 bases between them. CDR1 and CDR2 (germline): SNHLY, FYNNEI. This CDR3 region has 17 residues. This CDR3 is CASSINGDFTENQPQHF. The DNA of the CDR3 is TGTGCCAGCAGTATAAACGGGGATTTTACGGAAAATCAGCCCCAGCATTTT. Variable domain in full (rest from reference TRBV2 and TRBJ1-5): EPEVTQTPSHQVTQMGQEVILRCVPISNHLYFYWYRQILGQKVEFLVSFYNNEISEKSEIFDDQFSVERPDGSNFTLKIRSTKLEDSAMYFCASSINGDFTENQPQHFGDGTRLSIL.

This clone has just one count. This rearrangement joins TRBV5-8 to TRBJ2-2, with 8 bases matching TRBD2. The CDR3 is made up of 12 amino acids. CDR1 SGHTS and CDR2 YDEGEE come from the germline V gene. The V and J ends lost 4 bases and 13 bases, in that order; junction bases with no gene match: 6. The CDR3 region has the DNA TGTGCCAGCAGCCCCGGGAGGGGCGGGCTGTTTTTT. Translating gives CASSPGRGGLFF. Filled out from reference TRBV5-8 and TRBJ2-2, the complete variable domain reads EAGVTQSPTHLIKTRGQQATLRCSPISGHTSVYWYQQALGLGLQFLLWYDEGEERNRGNFPPRFSGRQFPNYSSELNVNALELEDSALYLCASSPGRGGLFFGEGSRLTVL.

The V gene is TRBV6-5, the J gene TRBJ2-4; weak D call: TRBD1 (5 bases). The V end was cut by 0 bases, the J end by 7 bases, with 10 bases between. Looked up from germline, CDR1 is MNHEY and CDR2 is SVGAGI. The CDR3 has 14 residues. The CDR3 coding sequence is TGTGCCAGCAGTTACTCTGCAGGGATGAACATTCAGTACTTC. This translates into CASSYSAGMNIQYF.

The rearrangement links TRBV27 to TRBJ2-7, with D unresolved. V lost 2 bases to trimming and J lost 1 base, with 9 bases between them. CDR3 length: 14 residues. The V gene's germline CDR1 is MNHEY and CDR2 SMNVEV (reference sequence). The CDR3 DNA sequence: TGTGCCAGCAGTTTACACGGAGCTTCCTACGAGCAGTACTTC. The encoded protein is CASSLHGASYEQYF.

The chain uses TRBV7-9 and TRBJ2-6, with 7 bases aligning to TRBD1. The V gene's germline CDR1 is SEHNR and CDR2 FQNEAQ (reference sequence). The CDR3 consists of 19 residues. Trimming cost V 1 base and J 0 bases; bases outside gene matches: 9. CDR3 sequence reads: CASSLVPGQLPSGANVLTF. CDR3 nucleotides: TGTGCCAGCAGCTTAGTGCCGGGACAGTTACCCTCTGGGGCCAACGTCCTGACTTTC.

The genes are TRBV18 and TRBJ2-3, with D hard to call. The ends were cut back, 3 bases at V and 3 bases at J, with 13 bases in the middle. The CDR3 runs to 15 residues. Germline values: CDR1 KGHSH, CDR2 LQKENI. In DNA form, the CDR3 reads TGTGCCAGCTCACCCCCCAATATAGCAACAGATACGCAGTATTTT. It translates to CASSPPNIATDTQYF.

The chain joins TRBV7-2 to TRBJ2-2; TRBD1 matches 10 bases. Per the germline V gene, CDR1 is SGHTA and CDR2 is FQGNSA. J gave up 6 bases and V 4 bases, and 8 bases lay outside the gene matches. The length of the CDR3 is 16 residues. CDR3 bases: TGTGCCAGCAGCTCTAATTGGGACAGGGGTCCCGGGGAGCTGTTTTTT. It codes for CASSSNWDRGPGELFF.

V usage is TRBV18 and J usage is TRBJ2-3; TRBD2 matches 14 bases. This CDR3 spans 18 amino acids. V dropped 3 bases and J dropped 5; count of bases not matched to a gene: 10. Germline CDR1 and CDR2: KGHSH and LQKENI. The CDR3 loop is CASSPARTSGRKQDTQYF. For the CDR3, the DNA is TGTGCCAGCTCACCCGCCAGGACTAGCGGGAGGAAACAAGATACGCAGTATTTT.

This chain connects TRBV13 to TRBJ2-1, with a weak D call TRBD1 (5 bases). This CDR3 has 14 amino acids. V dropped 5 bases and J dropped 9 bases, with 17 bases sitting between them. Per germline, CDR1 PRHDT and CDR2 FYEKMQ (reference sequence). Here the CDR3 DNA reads TGTGCCAGCAGCCCCCCCTCGCCGACAGTTGAGCAGTTCTTC. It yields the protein CASSPPSPTVEQFF.

The CDR3 sequence is CASSSLTGEGETQYF. The CDR3 DNA sequence: TGTGCCAGCAGTTCCCTGACAGGGGAAGGGGAGACCCAGTACTTC. V and J are TRBV27 and TRBJ2-5; 8 positions agree with TRBD1. This CDR3 region has 15 residues. Germline V gene data show CDR1 as MNHEY and CDR2 as SMNVEV (reference sequence). V lost 4 bases to trimming and J lost 5 bases; unmatched junction nucleotides: 9.

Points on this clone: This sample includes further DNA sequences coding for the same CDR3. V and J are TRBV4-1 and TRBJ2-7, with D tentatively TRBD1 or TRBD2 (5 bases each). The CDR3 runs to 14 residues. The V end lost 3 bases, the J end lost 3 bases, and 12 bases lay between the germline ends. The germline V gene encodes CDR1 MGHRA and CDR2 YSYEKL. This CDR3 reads CASSQGPGIYEQYF. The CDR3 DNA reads TGCGCCAGCAGCCAGGGGCCGGGGATCTACGAGCAGTACTTC.

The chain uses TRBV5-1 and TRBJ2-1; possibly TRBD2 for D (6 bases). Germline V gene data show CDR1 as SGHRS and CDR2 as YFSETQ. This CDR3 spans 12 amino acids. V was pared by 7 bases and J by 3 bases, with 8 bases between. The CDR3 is CASAGNYNEQFF. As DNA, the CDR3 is TGCGCCAGCGCGGGGAACTACAATGAGCAGTTCTTC.

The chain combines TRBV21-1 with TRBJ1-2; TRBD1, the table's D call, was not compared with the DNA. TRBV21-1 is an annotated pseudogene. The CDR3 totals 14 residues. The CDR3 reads CASSLAGTAYGYTF. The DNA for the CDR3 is TGTGCCAGCAGCCTCGCGGGGACAGCCTATGGCTACACCTTC.

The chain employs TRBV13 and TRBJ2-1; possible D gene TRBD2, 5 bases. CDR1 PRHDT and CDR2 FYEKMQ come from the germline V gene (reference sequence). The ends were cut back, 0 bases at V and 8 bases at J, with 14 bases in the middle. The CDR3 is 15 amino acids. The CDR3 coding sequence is TGTGCCAGCAGCTTAGGTAGCGCACGTCTCCATGAGCAGTTCTTC. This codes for CASSLGSARLHEQFF.

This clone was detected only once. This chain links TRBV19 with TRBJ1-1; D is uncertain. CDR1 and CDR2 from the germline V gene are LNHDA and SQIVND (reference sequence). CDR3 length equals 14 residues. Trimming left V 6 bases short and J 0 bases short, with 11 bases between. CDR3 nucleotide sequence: TGTGCCAGTAGCTGGGCAGGAGTGAACACTGAAGCTTTCTTT. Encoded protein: CASSWAGVNTEAFF.

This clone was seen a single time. The CDR3 is CASSSSALPGYTF. The CDR3 bases are TGTGCCAGCAGCTCTTCAGCCCTTCCTGGCTACACCTTC. This rearrangement joins TRBV7-9 to TRBJ1-2; D unresolved. V was trimmed by 4 bases and J by 7 bases, leaving 13 bases between them. This CDR3 region has 13 residues. CDR1 is SEHNR, CDR2 FQNEAQ, per germline (reference sequence). The whole variable domain, remainder taken from reference TRBV7-9 and TRBJ1-2, is DTGVSQNPRHKITKRGQNVTFRCDPISEHNRLYWYRQTLGQGPEFLTYFQNEAQLEKSRLLSDRFSAERPKGSFSTLEIQRTEQGDSAMYLCASSSSALPGYTFGSGTRLTVV.